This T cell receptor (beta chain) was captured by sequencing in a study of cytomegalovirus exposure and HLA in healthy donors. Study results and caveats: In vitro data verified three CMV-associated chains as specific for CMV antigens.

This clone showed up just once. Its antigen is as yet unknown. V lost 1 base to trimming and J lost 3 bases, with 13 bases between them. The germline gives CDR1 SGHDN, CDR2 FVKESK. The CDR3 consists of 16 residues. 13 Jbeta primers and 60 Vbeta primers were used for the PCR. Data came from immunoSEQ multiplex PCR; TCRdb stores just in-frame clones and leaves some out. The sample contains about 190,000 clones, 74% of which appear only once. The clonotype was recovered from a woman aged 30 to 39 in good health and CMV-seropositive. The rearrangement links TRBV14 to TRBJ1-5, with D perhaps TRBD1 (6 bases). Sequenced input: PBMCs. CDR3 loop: CASSQGELGHNQPQHF. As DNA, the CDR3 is TGTGCCAGCAGCCAAGGGGAGTTGGGACACAATCAGCCCCAGCATTTT.